This is a list of T cell receptor beta chains from one sample in a study of T cells in Graves' hyperthyroidism and ophthalmopathy. TCRdb fed the multiplex PCR reads into MiXCR, producing one record per CDR3 protein. The sample includes about 340,000 distinct CDR3 sequences, 18% of them seen just once. The sample taken for sequencing was blood. All receptors derive from a woman between 50 and 59 years old with Graves' hyperthyroidism. Both conserved end residues are part of each CDR3. The order of the fields is clone size, J gene, D gene, V gene, CDR3 protein, CDR3 DNA. A D gene is named only where the DNA matches it firmly. Expanded clones are given a class, and other clones once, few, many or no size at all.

few | TRBJ1-1 | - | TRBV5-6 | CASSLVIMNTEAFF | TGTGCCAGCAGCTTGGTAATAATGAACACTGAAGCTTTCTTT
- | TRBJ2-5 | - | TRBV27 | CASSLDRARETQYF | TGTGCCAGCAGTTTAGATCGAGCGAGGGAGACCCAGTACTTC
many | TRBJ2-3 | TRBD2 | TRBV4-2 | CASSQVGLAGTDTQYF | TGTGCCAGCAGCCAGGTGGGACTAGCGGGCACAGATACGCAGTATTTT
- | TRBJ2-1 | TRBD2 | TRBV29-1 | CSVTGTSANEQFF | TGCAGCGTCACCGGGACTAGCGCCAATGAGCAGTTCTTC
many | TRBJ2-3 | - | TRBV18 | CASSPSLAVESTDTQYF | TGTGCCAGCTCACCATCTTTGGCGGTGGAGAGCACAGATACGCAGTATTTT
few | TRBJ1-2 | - | TRBV4-1 | CASSQDHDYGYTF | TGCGCCAGCAGCCAAGATCATGACTATGGCTACACCTTC
many | TRBJ1-3 | - | TRBV6-2/TRBV6-3 | CASSPFPDSDGNTIYF | TGTGCCAGCAGCCCATTTCCGGACAGCGATGGAAACACCATATATTTT
- | TRBJ2-1 | TRBD2 | TRBV7-8 | CASSELAGGPGEQFF | TGTGCCAGCAGCGAACTAGCGGGGGGGCCTGGTGAGCAGTTCTTC
- | TRBJ1-2 | TRBD1 | TRBV6-9 | CASSYYGTGDSGYTF | TGTGCCAGCAGTTACTACGGGACAGGGGACTCTGGCTACACCTTC
- | TRBJ1-1 | - | TRBV7-9 | CASSKDYTEAFF | TGTGCCAGCAGCAAGGACTACACTGAAGCTTTCTTT
- | TRBJ2-7 | - | TRBV15 | CATSRVSLYEQYF | TGTGCCACCAGCAGAGTTTCCCTCTACGAGCAGTACTTC
few | TRBJ2-5 | - | TRBV20-1 | CSASPPDYQETQYF | TGCAGTGCTAGCCCCCCAGACTACCAAGAGACCCAGTACTTC
few | TRBJ2-5 | TRBD1 | TRBV6-1 | CASRPDRGLRSTQYF | TGTGCCAGCAGGCCAGACAGGGGCCTTCGGTCGACCCAGTACTTC
- | TRBJ2-2 | TRBD1 | TRBV5-1 | CASSLVTGARAGELFF | TGCGCCAGCAGCTTGGTTACAGGGGCGAGGGCCGGGGAGCTGTTTTTT
few | TRBJ1-5 | TRBD1 | TRBV6-2/TRBV6-3 | CASSHPRDRVNQPQHF | TGTGCCAGCAGCCACCCCCGAGACAGGGTCAATCAGCCCCAGCATTTT
many | TRBJ2-5 | - | TRBV11-3 | CASSPGEGARETQYF | TGTGCCAGCAGCCCCGGGGAAGGGGCTCGAGAGACCCAGTACTTC
few | TRBJ2-2 | - | TRBV7-9 | CASRSQDTGELFF | TGTGCCAGCAGGTCCCAGGACACCGGGGAGCTGTTTTTT
- | TRBJ2-7 | TRBD1 | TRBV28 | CASSTPGQSTYEQYF | TGTGCCAGCAGTACGCCGGGACAGTCAACCTACGAGCAGTACTTC
- | TRBJ1-2 | - | TRBV6-1 | CASSVRTRGYTF | TGTGCCAGCAGTGTTCGAACCCGTGGCTACACCTTC
- | TRBJ2-7 | - | TRBV6-1 | CATTSPGSSYEQYF | TGTGCCACTACGAGTCCAGGTAGCTCCTACGAGCAGTACTTC
many | TRBJ2-7 | - | TRBV25-1 | CASSEGHEQYF | TGTGCCAGCAGTGAAGGCCACGAGCAGTACTTC
- | TRBJ2-3 | TRBD2 | TRBV2 | CASSDLAGKTDTQYF | TGTGCCAGCAGTGACTTAGCGGGTAAAACAGATACGCAGTATTTT
many | TRBJ2-4 | TRBD1 | TRBV6-1 | CASSTSGTVGNIQYF | TGTGCCAGCAGTACCTCCGGGACAGTAGGAAACATTCAGTACTTC
few | TRBJ2-2 | - | TRBV18 | CASSPYATGNTGELFF | TGTGCCAGCTCACCTTATGCGACAGGGAACACCGGGGAGCTGTTTTTT
many | TRBJ1-1 | - | TRBV12-3/TRBV12-4 | CASTKGVSVLF | TGTGCCAGCACAAAGGGGGTATCCGTACTCTTT
- | TRBJ1-2 | TRBD1 | TRBV7-9 | CASSLTGSAGYTF | TGTGCCAGCAGCTTGACAGGGTCAGCTGGCTACACCTTC
many | TRBJ2-5 | - | TRBV7-9 | CASSRLEGQETQYF | TGTGCCAGCAGCCGCCTAGAGGGCCAAGAGACCCAGTACTTC
few | TRBJ2-7 | - | TRBV28 | CASSPPVTGFDEQYF | TGTGCCAGCAGCCCCCCGGTAACAGGGTTTGACGAGCAGTACTTC
- | TRBJ2-6 | - | TRBV5-1 | CASSPGVSGTNVLTF | TGCGCCAGCAGCCCAGGGGTCTCTGGGACCAACGTCCTGACTTTC
- | TRBJ2-7 | - | TRBV28 | CASRGRAQGTYEQYF | TGTGCCAGCAGGGGAAGGGCACAGGGAACCTACGAGCAGTACTTC
- | TRBJ1-5 | TRBD1 | TRBV6-1 | CASRERTGGRLYSNQPQHF | TGTGCCAGCAGAGAAAGGACAGGGGGTCGGCTATATAGCAATCAGCCCCAGCATTTT
few | TRBJ1-4 | - | TRBV20-1 | CSASVGAGEKLFF | TGCAGTGCTAGTGTAGGGGCGGGTGAAAAACTGTTTTTT
few | TRBJ1-1 | - | TRBV6-1 | CASSEVDNTEAFF | TGTGCCAGCAGTGAGGTCGATAACACTGAAGCTTTCTTT
once | TRBJ1-5 | TRBD1 | TRBV19 | CASTDRGGEPQHF | TGTGCCAGTACCGACAGGGGGGGAGAGCCCCAGCATTTT
- | TRBJ2-3 | - | TRBV27 | CASSVAMGVDTQYF | TGTGCCAGCAGTGTAGCAATGGGAGTAGATACGCAGTATTTT
few | TRBJ1-1 | - | TRBV10-3 | CAISQPREGGGTEAFF | TGTGCCATCAGCCAACCCCGGGAGGGTGGCGGCACTGAAGCTTTCTTT
- | TRBJ1-1 | TRBD1 | TRBV3-1 | CASSHLRTGGNTEAFF | TGTGCCAGCAGCCACCTTCGGACAGGGGGAAACACTGAAGCTTTCTTT
many | TRBJ1-2 | - | TRBV4-1 | CASSQVPNYGYTF | TGCGCCAGCAGCCAAGTCCCCAACTATGGCTACACCTTC
few | TRBJ2-1 | TRBD2 | TRBV25-1 | CASRRSGGAYNEQFF | TGTGCCAGTCGACGGTCGGGGGGGGCCTACAATGAGCAGTTCTTC
many | TRBJ2-7 | TRBD1 | TRBV5-1 | CASSLDRGGEQYF | TGCGCCAGCAGCCTGGACAGGGGCGGAGAGCAGTACTTC